The source of this T cell receptor (beta chain) is a study of blood T cells in healthy people across ages. Study-wide points: Across the age range, TCR beta diversity per million T cells fell in a roughly linear way.

Trimming cost V 3 bases and J 0 bases, with 15 bases left between them. Germline V lookup: CDR1 LGHNA, CDR2 YSLEER. The CDR3 extends over 16 amino acids. The individuals who served as donors were healthy Caucasians living in Russia, aged roughly 6 to 95. This clonotype was recorded a few times. Its antigen is undetermined. Using a J-beta primer mix together with a sample-barcoded 5' primer, a second PCR was run for roughly 6 to 12 cycles. TCRdb used MiXCR to reprocess the 5' RACE reads, holding one entry per CDR3 protein. The sample records 750,000 to 850,000 distinct CDR3 sequences, around 25% being singletons. These data also formed part of another study, on T cells of mothers and their children.

This chain links TRBV4-3 with TRBJ2-7, with D tentatively TRBD1 (6 bases). The sequenced sample consisted of blood. The TCR originated in a boy younger than 18 in good health. Written as DNA, the CDR3 is TGCGCCAGCAGCCAGGGCCCGACAGGTAGCTCCTACGAGCAGTACTTC. Protein: CASSQGPTGSSYEQYF.